This TCR beta chain is from a study of OX40 agonist ivuxolimab in advanced cancers. Looking at the study overall: The dose of intravenous ivuxolimab that patients received every 2 weeks ranged from 0.01 to 10 mg/kg. Dose-escalation patients were diagnosed with hepatocellular carcinoma, melanoma, renal cell cancer or head and neck cancer. From about 23 to 85 years was the age range, with a mean of around 60 years, and approximately 84% were male.

To note about this clone: Antigen unknown.

This table comes from immunoSEQ multiplex PCR, and its TCRdb copy is limited to in-frame clones, with some not included. The sample shows approximately 69,000 clones, around 94% of them seen only once. Study-wide results and caveats: Within 6 weeks, CD4+ and CD8+ blood T cells expanded clonally at 0.1 to 3.0 mg/kg.

Germline V CDR1 and CDR2: MNHEY, SVGAGI. J gave up 3 bases and V 0 bases, and 1 base lay outside the gene matches. This CDR3 has 14 residues. The sequences come from CD4+ or CD8+ T cells sorted from blood, collected in a trial of the OX40 agonist ivuxolimab. The source of this sequence is an adult with an advanced solid tumor such as melanoma, head and neck, liver or kidney cancer. The chain employs TRBV6-5 and TRBJ1-2, with TRBD1 matching over 7 bases. In DNA, the CDR3 is TGTGCCAGCAGTTACTCCGGGACAGACTATGGCTACACCTTC. This encodes CASSYSGTDYGYTF.